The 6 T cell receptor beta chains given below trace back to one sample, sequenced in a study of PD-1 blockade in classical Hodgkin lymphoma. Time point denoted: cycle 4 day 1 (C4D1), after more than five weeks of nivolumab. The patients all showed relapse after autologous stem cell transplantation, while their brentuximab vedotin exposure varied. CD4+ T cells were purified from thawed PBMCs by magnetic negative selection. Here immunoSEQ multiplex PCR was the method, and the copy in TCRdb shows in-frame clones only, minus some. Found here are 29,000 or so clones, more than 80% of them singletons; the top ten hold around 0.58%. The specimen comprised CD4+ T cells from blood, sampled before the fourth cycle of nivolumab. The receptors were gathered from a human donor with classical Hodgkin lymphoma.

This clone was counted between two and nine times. CDR3 region: CASSLAAPYGYTF. CDR3 coding DNA: TGCGCCAGCAGCTTGGCAGCACCTTATGGCTACACCTTC. The chain couples TRBV5-1 to TRBJ1-2; D call uncertain. Germline CDR1 SGHRS, CDR2 YFSETQ. V shed 0 bases and J shed 5 bases, with 8 bases lying between them. CDR3 size: 13 residues.

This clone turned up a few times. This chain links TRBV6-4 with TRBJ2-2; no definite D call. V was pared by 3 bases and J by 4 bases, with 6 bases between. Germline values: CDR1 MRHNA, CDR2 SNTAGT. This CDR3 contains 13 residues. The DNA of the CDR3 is TGTGCCAGCAGTGAACAGCCCACCGGGGAGCTGTTTTTT. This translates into CASSEQPTGELFF.

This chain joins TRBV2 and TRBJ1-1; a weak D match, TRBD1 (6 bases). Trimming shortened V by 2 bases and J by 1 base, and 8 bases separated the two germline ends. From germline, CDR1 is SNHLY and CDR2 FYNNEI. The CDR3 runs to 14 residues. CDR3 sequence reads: CASSEWGRNTEAFF. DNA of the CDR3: TGTGCCAGCAGTGAATGGGGGCGGAACACTGAAGCTTTCTTT.

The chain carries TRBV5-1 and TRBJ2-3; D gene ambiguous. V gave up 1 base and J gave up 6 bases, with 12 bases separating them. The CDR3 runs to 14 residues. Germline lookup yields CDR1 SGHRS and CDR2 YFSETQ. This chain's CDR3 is CASSLFSSTDTQYF. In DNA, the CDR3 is TGCGCCAGCAGCTTGTTTTCATCGACGGATACGCAGTATTTT.

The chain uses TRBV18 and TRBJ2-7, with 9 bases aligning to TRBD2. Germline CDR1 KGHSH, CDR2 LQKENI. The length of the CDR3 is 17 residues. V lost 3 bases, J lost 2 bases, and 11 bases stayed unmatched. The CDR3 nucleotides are TGTGCCAGCTCACCTCTAGCGGGGCGATCCAAAACCTACGAGCAGTACTTC. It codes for CASSPLAGRSKTYEQYF.

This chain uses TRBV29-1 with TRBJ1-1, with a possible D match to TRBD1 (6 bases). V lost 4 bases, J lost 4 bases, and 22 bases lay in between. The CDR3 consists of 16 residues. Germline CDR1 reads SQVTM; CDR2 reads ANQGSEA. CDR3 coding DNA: TGCAGCGTTGGGATAAGTCTGGGGGCCCTAACCACTGAAGCTTTCTTT. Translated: CSVGISLGALTTEAFF.